The 2 T cell receptor beta chains listed next were all sequenced from one sample in a study of follicular helper T cells after annual influenza vaccination. Data came from immunoSEQ multiplex PCR; TCRdb stores just in-frame clones and leaves some out. This table has around 7,000 clones, around 80% appearing once. Time point described: 2015-2016 season, 7 days after influenza vaccination. Sequenced material: CXCR5- memory CD4+ T cells sorted from blood, taken 7 days after influenza vaccination. These TCRs come from an adult who received the influenza vaccine.

This chain links TRBV5-1 with TRBJ2-5; 8 bases agree with TRBD1. The CDR3 loop spans 14 amino acids. CDR1 SGHRS and CDR2 YFSETQ come from the germline V gene. J was trimmed by 1 base and V by 3 bases; bases with no gene match: 2. CDR3 loop: CASSSTGAQETQYF. The CDR3 nucleotides read TGCGCCAGCAGCTCGACAGGGGCCCAAGAGACCCAGTACTTC.

CDR3 nucleotides: TGTGCCAGCAGTCCCAGGACAGGCCGCAATCAGCCCCAGCATTTT. Translation: CASSPRTGRNQPQHF. The rearrangement joins TRBV28 to TRBJ1-5, with 7 bases matching TRBD1. Per germline, CDR1 MDHEN and CDR2 SYDVKM. V shed 5 bases, J shed 2 bases, and the junction held 6 bases outside the gene matches. The CDR3 contains 15 residues.